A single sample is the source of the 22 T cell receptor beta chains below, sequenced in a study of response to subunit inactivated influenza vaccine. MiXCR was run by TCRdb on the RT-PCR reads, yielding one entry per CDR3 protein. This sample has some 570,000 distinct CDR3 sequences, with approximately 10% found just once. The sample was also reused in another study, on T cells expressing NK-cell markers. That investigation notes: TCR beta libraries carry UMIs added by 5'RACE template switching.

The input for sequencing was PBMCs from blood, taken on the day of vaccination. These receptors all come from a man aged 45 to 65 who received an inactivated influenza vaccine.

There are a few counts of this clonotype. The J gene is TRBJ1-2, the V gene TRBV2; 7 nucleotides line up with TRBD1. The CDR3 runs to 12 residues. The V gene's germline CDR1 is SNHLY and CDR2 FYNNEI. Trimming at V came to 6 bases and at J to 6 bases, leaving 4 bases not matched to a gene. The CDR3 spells CASRGDRNGYTF. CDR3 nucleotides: TGTGCCAGCAGGGGGGACAGAAATGGCTACACCTTC.

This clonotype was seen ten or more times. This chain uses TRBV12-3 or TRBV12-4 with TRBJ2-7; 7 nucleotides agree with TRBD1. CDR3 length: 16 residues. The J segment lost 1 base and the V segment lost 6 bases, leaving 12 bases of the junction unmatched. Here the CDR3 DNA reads TGTGCCAGCAGCCGATACGACAGGGATAGGTCCTACGAGCAGTACTTC. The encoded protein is CASSRYDRDRSYEQYF.

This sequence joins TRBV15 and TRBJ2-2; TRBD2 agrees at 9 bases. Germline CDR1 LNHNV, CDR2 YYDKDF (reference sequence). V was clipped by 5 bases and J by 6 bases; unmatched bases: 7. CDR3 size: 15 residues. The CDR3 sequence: CATSLGLAGPGELFF. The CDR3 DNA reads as TGTGCCACCAGCTTAGGGCTAGCGGGACCCGGGGAGCTGTTTTTT.

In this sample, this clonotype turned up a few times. Here the CDR3 reads CSASGRAGTQYF. The CDR3 DNA reads as TGCAGTGCTAGTGGCAGGGCGGGGACCCAGTACTTC. The V gene is TRBV20-1, the J gene TRBJ2-5; the D call may be TRBD1 or TRBD2 (5 bases each). The CDR3 consists of 12 residues. V gave up 3 bases and J gave up 7 bases, with 12 bases separating them. Germline V gene data show CDR1 as DFQATT and CDR2 as SNEGSKA (reference sequence).

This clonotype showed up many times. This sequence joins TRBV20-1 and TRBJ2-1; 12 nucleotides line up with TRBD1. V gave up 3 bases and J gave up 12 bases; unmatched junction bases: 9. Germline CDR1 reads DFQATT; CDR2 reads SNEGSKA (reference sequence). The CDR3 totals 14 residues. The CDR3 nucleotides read TGCAGTGCTAGTGTGGGGACAGGGGGCGCCGGGCAGTTCTTC. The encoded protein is CSASVGTGGAGQFF.

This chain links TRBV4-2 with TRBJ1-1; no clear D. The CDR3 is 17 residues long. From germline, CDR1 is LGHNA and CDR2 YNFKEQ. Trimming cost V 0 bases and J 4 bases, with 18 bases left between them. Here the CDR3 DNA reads TGTGCCAGCAGCCAAGATCGATCCCCCGAGGACGGCACTGAAGCTTTCTTT. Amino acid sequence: CASSQDRSPEDGTEAFF.

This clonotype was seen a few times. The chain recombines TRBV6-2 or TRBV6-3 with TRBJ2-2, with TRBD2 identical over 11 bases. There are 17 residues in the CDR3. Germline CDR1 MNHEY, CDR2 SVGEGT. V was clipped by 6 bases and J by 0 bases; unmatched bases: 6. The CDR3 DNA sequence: TGTGCCAGCAGACCACTAGCGGGAGTGGCGAACACCGGGGAGCTGTTTTTT. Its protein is CASRPLAGVANTGELFF.

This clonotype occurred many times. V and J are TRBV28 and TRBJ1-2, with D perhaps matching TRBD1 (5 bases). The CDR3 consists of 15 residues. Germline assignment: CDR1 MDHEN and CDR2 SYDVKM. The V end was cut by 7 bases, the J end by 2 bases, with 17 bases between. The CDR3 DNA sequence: TGTGCCAGCAACCCGTACCGAGGGACGAACTATGGCTACACCTTC. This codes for CASNPYRGTNYGYTF.

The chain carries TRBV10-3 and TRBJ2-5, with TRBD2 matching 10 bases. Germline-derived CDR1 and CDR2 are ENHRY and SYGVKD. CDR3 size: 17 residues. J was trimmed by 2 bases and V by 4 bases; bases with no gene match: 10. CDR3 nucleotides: TGTGCCATCAGTGGGGCTAGCGGGGGCCTGTTGCAAGAGACCCAGTACTTC. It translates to CAISGASGGLLQETQYF.

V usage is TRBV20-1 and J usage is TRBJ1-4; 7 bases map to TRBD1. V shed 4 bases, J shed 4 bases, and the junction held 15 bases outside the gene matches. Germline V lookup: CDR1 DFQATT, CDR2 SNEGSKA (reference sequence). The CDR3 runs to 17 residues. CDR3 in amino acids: CSAMGQTGYMGNEKLFF. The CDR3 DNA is TGCAGTGCTATGGGGCAGACAGGGTATATGGGTAATGAAAAACTGTTTTTT.

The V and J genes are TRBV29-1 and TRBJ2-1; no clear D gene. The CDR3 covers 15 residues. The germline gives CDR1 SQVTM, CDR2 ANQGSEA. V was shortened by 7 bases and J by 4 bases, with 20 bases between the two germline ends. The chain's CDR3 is CSAGSGRQRYNEQFF. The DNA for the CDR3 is TGCAGCGCCGGTTCCGGTAGACAAAGATACAATGAGCAGTTCTTC.

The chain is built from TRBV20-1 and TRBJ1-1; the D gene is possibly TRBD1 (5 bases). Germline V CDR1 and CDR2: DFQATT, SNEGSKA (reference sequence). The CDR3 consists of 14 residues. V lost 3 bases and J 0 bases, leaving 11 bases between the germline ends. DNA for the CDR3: TGCAGTGCTAGTGGAGCCAGGGTGAACACTGAAGCTTTCTTT. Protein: CSASGARVNTEAFF.

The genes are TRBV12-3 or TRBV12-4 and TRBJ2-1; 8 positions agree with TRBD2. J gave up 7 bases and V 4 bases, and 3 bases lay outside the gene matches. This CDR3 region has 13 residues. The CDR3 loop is CASSSRGGNEQFF. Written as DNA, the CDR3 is TGTGCCAGCAGTTCCCGGGGGGGAAATGAGCAGTTCTTC.

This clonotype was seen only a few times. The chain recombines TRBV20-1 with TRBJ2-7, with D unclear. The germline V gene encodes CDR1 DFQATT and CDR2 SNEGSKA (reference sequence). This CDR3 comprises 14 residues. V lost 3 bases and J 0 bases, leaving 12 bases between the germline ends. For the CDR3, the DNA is TGCAGTGCTAGTGATCCCAGTAACTCCTACGAGCAGTACTTC. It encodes CSASDPSNSYEQYF.

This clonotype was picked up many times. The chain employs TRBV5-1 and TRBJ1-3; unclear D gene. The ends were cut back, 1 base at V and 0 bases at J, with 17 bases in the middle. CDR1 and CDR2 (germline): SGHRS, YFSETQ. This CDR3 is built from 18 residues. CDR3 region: CASSLRRGNDNSGNTIYF. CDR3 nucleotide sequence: TGCGCCAGCAGCTTGCGTCGCGGAAACGATAACTCTGGAAACACCATATATTTT.

CDR3 residues: CSARAVPGLAGANTGELFF. The CDR3, as DNA: TGCAGTGCTAGAGCCGTCCCGGGACTAGCGGGCGCGAACACCGGGGAGCTGTTTTTT. The chain is built from TRBV20-1 and TRBJ2-2, with 12 bases identical to TRBD2. The CDR3 totals 19 residues. With 1 base clipped from V and 0 bases from J, the junction kept 9 bases outside the gene matches. The germline V gene encodes CDR1 DFQATT and CDR2 SNEGSKA (reference sequence).

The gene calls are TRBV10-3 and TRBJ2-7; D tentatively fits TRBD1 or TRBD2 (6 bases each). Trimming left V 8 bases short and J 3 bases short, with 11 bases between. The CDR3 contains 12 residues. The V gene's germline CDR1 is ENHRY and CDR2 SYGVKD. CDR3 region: CAIGGPIYEQYF. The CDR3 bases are TGTGCCATCGGGGGGCCGATCTACGAGCAGTACTTC.

The CDR3 region is CSANSQGALTEQFF. CDR3 DNA sequence: TGCAGTGCTAACTCACAGGGGGCGCTTACTGAGCAGTTCTTC. V and J are TRBV20-1 and TRBJ2-1; TRBD1 agrees at 9 bases. With 4 bases clipped from V and 9 bases from J, the junction kept 10 bases outside the gene matches. Per germline, CDR1 DFQATT and CDR2 SNEGSKA (reference sequence). The CDR3 loop spans 14 amino acids.

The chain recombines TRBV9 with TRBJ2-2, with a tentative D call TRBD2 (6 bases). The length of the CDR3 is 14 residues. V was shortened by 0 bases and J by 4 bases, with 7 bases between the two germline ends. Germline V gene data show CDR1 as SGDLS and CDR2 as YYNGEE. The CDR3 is CASSVGRVTGELFF. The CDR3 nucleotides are TGTGCCAGCAGCGTAGGGAGGGTCACCGGGGAGCTGTTTTTT.

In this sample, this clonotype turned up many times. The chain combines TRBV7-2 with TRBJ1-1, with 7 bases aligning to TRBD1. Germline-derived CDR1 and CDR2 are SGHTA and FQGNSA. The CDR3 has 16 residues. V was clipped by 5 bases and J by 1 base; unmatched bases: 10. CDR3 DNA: TGTGCCAGCAGCCCAACAGGGGCGGGAAAGAACACTGAAGCTTTCTTT. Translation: CASSPTGAGKNTEAFF.

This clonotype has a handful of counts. The CDR3 sequence: CASRNGGQGFEQYF. The CDR3 nucleotides are TGTGCCAGCAGGAACGGGGGGCAAGGGTTCGAGCAGTACTTC. The gene calls are TRBV28 and TRBJ2-7, with D possibly TRBD2 on 7 matching bases. The germline V gene has CDR1 MDHEN and CDR2 SYDVKM. The CDR3 covers 14 residues. The V end lost 6 bases, the J end lost 6 bases, and 18 bases lay between the germline ends.

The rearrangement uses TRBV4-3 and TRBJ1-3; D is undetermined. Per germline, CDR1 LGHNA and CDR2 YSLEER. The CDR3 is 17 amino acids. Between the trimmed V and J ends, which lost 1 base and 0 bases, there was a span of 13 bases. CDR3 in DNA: TGCGCCAGCAGCCAAGCCACCGGTTTTTCCTCTGGAAACACCATATATTTT. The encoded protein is CASSQATGFSSGNTIYF.